This T cell receptor (beta chain) emerged from a study of blood T cells in healthy people across ages (dated by TCRdb to 2014 to 2015). General notes on the study: In model experiments, template switching captured roughly one uniquely barcoded TCR beta cDNA molecule for every two T cells. Four age groups were formed from the donors: young (average approximately 15 years), middle-aged (approximately 40), aged (62) and long-lived (82). Using the same blood draw, the study looked at two additional independent replicas of 1 million unique cDNA reads for two donors, one aged 18 to 30 and the other aged 80 or older. Donors of different ages were randomly distributed across sequencing lanes to avoid experimental bias. The study measured age-related changes in TCR beta repertoire diversity using deep sequencing normalized with unique cDNA molecular identifiers. Overall study outcomes, separate from this receptor: Estimates of total diversity from one million sequenced T cells were regarded as lower bounds and underestimates. Donor CMV infection status was unknown, potentially confounding age-related changes in expanded clonotypes. Compared with the aged group, the long-lived group had more naive CD4+ T cells, fewer expanded clones and increased TCR diversity, a pattern suggesting age selection. Because profiling used bulk unsorted PBMCs, naive and antigen-experienced compartments could not be compared conclusively. As age increased, observed TCR beta diversity per million T cells dropped in a roughly linear way, and a significant reduction was already evident by age 40. There was a strong correlation between observed TCR beta diversity and the percentage of naive T cells measured by flow cytometry.

On this clonotype itself: What this receptor recognizes is not known. Per-base quality was not reported, and no clone a single base away is much larger than it.

The CDR3 holds 14 amino acids from the cysteine to the phenylalanine. The DNA shown is the 42-base CDR3, in frame from base 1. Trimming at the junction amounts to 1 base on V and 5 bases on J, and the germline ends lie 10 bases apart. The donors were roughly 38 Caucasian individuals from Russia, aged roughly 6 to 90 years, who were systemically healthy. Each donor gave about 9.2 milliliters of peripheral blood, drawn into EDTA-treated Vacutainer tubes. PBMCs were isolated by Ficoll-Paque density-gradient centrifugation, with at least 6 million obtained per sample. Trizol reagent was used to extract total RNA from the PBMCs, yielding at least 5.5 micrograms per sample. Naive CD45RAhigh/CD27high T cell percentages were measured by flow cytometry on a PBMC aliquot from every donor. Preparation of the library involved 5' RACE. Sequencing instrument: Illumina HiSeq 2500. A second about 7 to 11 cycle PCR used a sample-barcoded 5' primer and a J-beta primer mix. A unique molecular identifier was introduced onto each TCR beta cDNA molecule by a template-switch 5' adaptor carrying 12 random nucleotides. Each sample yielded at least 2.5 million CDR3-containing paired-end reads. First-strand cDNA synthesis was performed from all RNA using the Mint cDNA synthesis kit, with priming by a TRBC-specific oligonucleotide. All cDNA was treated with uracil-DNA glycosylase and then went through a first 18-cycle PCR with the universal primers M1SS and BC2_uni_R. Per the source publication's procedure: For normalization, 1 million high-quality reads were randomly selected from each sample, with every read carrying a distinct molecular identifier. Reads with shared molecular identifiers were discarded instead of being binned into consensus sequences. MiTCR, run with a Q25 quality threshold and the strictest error-elimination algorithm, handled CDR3 identification, clonotype clustering and error correction. Lower-bound total TCR beta diversity was estimated with a nonparametric unseen species model using Euler transformation. TCRdb reworked the public reads: Q25 trimming with fastp, MiXCR clone assembly, productive beta chains retained. A single entry per CDR3 protein holds the most common genes and DNA from its merged rows. The V and J calls and clone size come from TCRdb's table, not from the authors' own analysis. The sample table lists some 750,000 distinct CDR3 sequences, 22% of them with a count of one. Jointly, the top ten make up 20% to 25% of the sample.

The source is a man in his 70s in good health. Material for sequencing was blood. Here the chain combines TRBV12-3 or TRBV12-4 and TRBJ2-3; the D gene identity is not certain. The sequence in DNA is TGTGCCAGCAGTTTAGTGTCTCCACGAGATACGCAGTATTTT. The translation is CASSLVSPRDTQYF.